One T cell receptor beta chain is described in this entry. Its target is unknown. The sample is drawn from a study of CD8 T cells in ankylosing spondylitis. Quantitative 5'-RACE with molecular barcodes was used to make the TCR beta libraries. TCRdb itself ran the 5' RACE reads through MiXCR, one entry per CDR3 protein. The repertoire holds 750,000 to 850,000 distinct CDR3 sequences, with roughly 10% as singletons. Overall study results and limits: As reported, disease-linked clones showed significant enrichment in matched ankylosing spondylitis synovial fluid. Peripheral blood held disease-linked clones only at relatively low frequency, and these were CD8+. What appeared characteristic of ankylosing spondylitis blood was a TCR beta motif of eight highly homologous variants.

Sequenced input: blood, either unsorted or a sorted T cell fraction (not recorded which). This clonotype was sampled from a male donor with ankylosing spondylitis.

CDR3 amino acids: CAKTGSTRGANVLTF. The CDR3 DNA reads as TGTGCCAAAACCGGGTCCACGAGGGGGGCCAACGTCCTGACTTTC. V usage is TRBV12-3 or TRBV12-4 and J usage is TRBJ2-6; D call uncertain. The germline V and J ends were trimmed by 10 bases and 4 bases, with 17 bases remaining between them. The length of the CDR3 is 15 residues.